Listed below are T cell receptor beta chains from one sample, sequenced in a study of identical twins. TCRdb used MiXCR to reprocess the 5' RACE reads, holding one entry per CDR3 protein. The sample has roughly 250,000 distinct CDR3 sequences; roughly an eighth are singletons. The sample was memory (CD45RO+) T cells sorted from blood. Receptor source: a woman in her late teens or twenties in good health. The CDR3 runs from the conserved cysteine through the conserved F or W.

j_call v_call cdr3_aa
TRBJ2-5 TRBV5-1 CASSLVPSGAQETQYF
TRBJ2-3 TRBV20-1 CSARKTRDTQYF
TRBJ2-4 TRBV18 CASSLPGQSGGKNIQYF
TRBJ2-7 TRBV19 CASSLRPGQGTYEQYF
TRBJ2-7 TRBV6-2/TRBV6-3 CASTVPGAVYEQYF
TRBJ2-7 TRBV9 CASSSSLHHEQYF
TRBJ1-1 TRBV12-3/TRBV12-4 CASSRSPGRNTEAFF
TRBJ2-5 TRBV12-3/TRBV12-4 CASTSRGGETQYF
TRBJ2-5 TRBV11-2 CASSLEPEETQYF
TRBJ1-1 TRBV20-1 CSASRGHRGRAEAFF
TRBJ2-2 TRBV20-1 CSAKRGTGGTGELFF
TRBJ2-5 TRBV12-3/TRBV12-4 CASSFGGDRGHF
TRBJ1-2 TRBV6-1 CASSENTGTGDYGYTF
TRBJ2-7 TRBV6-1 CASGAQGISYEQYF
TRBJ2-5 TRBV20-1 CSASPGGRHNFVETQYF
TRBJ1-1 TRBV7-9 CASSLSRTGYPEAFF
TRBJ2-6 TRBV9 CASSVVGETGANVLTF
TRBJ1-2 TRBV11-2 CASTFTGQGPPALYGYTF
TRBJ2-6 TRBV11-3 CASSRVTGANVLTF
TRBJ1-2 TRBV6-5 CASSYSRRATNYGYTF
TRBJ2-1 TRBV12-3/TRBV12-4 CASRRSGYEQFF
TRBJ2-1 TRBV11-2 CASSFDLRYEQFF
TRBJ2-1 TRBV20-1 CSARWGLAGGDEQFF
TRBJ1-4 TRBV18 CASSPYRNNEKLFF
TRBJ1-5 TRBV6-1 CASSVTGDNQPQHF
TRBJ2-3 TRBV9 CASTLGLAGETDTQYF
TRBJ1-2 TRBV12-3/TRBV12-4 CASSKTNTYGYTF
TRBJ2-1 TRBV10-2 CASSDSGRAVREQFF
TRBJ2-1 TRBV5-1 CASKVDGSYNEQFF
TRBJ2-5 TRBV12-3/TRBV12-4 CASSLRMAETQYF
TRBJ2-1 TRBV10-2 CASSGLAGREQFF
TRBJ1-5 TRBV4-3 CASSQTTGAVSPQHF
TRBJ2-7 TRBV6-1 CASGSGSTSQKQYF
TRBJ2-5 TRBV3-1 CASSAGLEQETQYF
TRBJ2-7 TRBV3-1 CASSPPGSYEQYF
TRBJ2-5 TRBV6-5 CASSSVPGQGRSQYF
TRBJ2-2 TRBV6-5 CASSYSRLAGTGELFF
TRBJ1-2 TRBV6-2/TRBV6-3 CASTPSHSYYGYTF
TRBJ1-1 TRBV5-1 CASSLGRQPEAFF
TRBJ2-3 TRBV9 CASNRAGGYTDTQYF
TRBJ2-2 TRBV20-1 CSARVPQAGNTGELFF
TRBJ1-2 TRBV6-5 CASSYGRVEGYTF
TRBJ1-6 TRBV11-3 CASGRGNSPLHF
TRBJ2-3 TRBV5-1 CASSLGSQYTDTQYF
TRBJ1-2 TRBV6-1 CASSEAWRGVDGYTF
TRBJ2-1 TRBV2 CASATSGSPLNEQFF
TRBJ1-6 TRBV11-2 CASSPGEVDSPLHF
TRBJ1-4 TRBV20-1 CSASDRGLSLNEKLFF
TRBJ1-1 TRBV7-9 CASSPEAGSTEAFF